These T cell receptor beta chains were read from a single sample in a study of blood T cells in healthy people across ages. MiXCR, run by TCRdb on the 5' RACE reads, gives a single entry per CDR3 protein. The repertoire holds about 1.4 million distinct CDR3 sequences, approximately 59% seen once, with under 8.5% in the top ten. The sequenced sample was blood. These receptors all stem from a man younger than 35 in good health. CDR3s include the opening cysteine and the closing phenylalanine or tryptophan. A D gene is named only where the DNA matches it firmly. The size field is filled for only some rows; it gives once, few, many or a size class.

cdr3_nt	cdr3_aa	clone_size	v_call	j_call	d_call
TGTGCCAGCTCACCAACACAGGGAGGGACTGAAGCTTTCTTT	CASSPTQGGTEAFF	-	TRBV18	TRBJ1-1	-
TGTGCCAGCAGGGCGGGAGTGGGCCCCAATGAGCAGTTCTTC	CASRAGVGPNEQFF	-	TRBV27	TRBJ2-1	TRBD2
TGTGCCAGCAGCCAAGTAATTCTTGACGAGCAGTACTTC	CASSQVILDEQYF	-	TRBV4-2	TRBJ2-7	-
TGCGCCAGCAGCCAGACAGGGGGCCTCTACAATGAGCAGTTCTTC	CASSQTGGLYNEQFF	-	TRBV5-1	TRBJ2-1	TRBD1
TGTGCCAGCAGTGAAGCAACAGGGTACTACGAGCAGTACTTC	CASSEATGYYEQYF	-	TRBV2	TRBJ2-7	-
TGTGCCAGCAGCCAAGATTCAGCTAATGAAAAACTGTTTTTT	CASSQDSANEKLFF	-	TRBV3-1	TRBJ1-4	-
TGTGCCAGCAGTAAACAGGGGTTCGTCGCTGAAGCTTTCTTT	CASSKQGFVAEAFF	few	TRBV6-6	TRBJ1-1	TRBD1
TGTGCCACCCTAGGGACAGGGGGCTACGAGCAGTACTTC	CATLGTGGYEQYF	few	TRBV6-6	TRBJ2-7	TRBD1
TGCAGCGTTGAAAGCACAGGGGGTGACTATGGCTACACCTTC	CSVESTGGDYGYTF	few	TRBV29-1	TRBJ1-2	TRBD1
TGCAGTGCTCCGACAGGGTTTAGGTATGGCTACACCTTC	CSAPTGFRYGYTF	few	TRBV20-1	TRBJ1-2	TRBD1
TGTGCCAGCAGCCTAGGGGTGGGGGCGAAAATTCGGAGCAATCAGCCCCAGCATTTT	CASSLGVGAKIRSNQPQHF	-	TRBV11-2	TRBJ1-5	-
TGTGCCAGCAGTTTAAGACAGGGGGCTACCTCTAACTATGGCTACACCTTC	CASSLRQGATSNYGYTF	-	TRBV6-5	TRBJ1-2	TRBD1
TGTGCCAGCAGCCAGGCCAGGGGGCGACGGAATGAGCAGTTCTTC	CASSQARGRRNEQFF	-	TRBV4-2	TRBJ2-1	TRBD1
TGCGCCAGCAGCCAAGAAGAATACGGCAGCTCCTACGAGCAGTACTTC	CASSQEEYGSSYEQYF	-	TRBV4-3	TRBJ2-7	-
TGCGCCAGCAGCATCGGACTAGCCCAAGAGACCCAGTACTTC	CASSIGLAQETQYF	-	TRBV4-1	TRBJ2-5	TRBD2
TGTGCCAGCAGCCACCCGCGCAGGTCCCCGGCAGATACGCAGTATTTT	CASSHPRRSPADTQYF	-	TRBV11-2	TRBJ2-3	-
TGTGCCAGCAGCCAAGAAATAGGGGGCGGGTACGAGCAGTACTTC	CASSQEIGGGYEQYF	-	TRBV4-2	TRBJ2-7	TRBD1
TGTGCCACCAGTGATGGGGGGATAAACTCCTACAATGAGCAGTTCTTC	CATSDGGINSYNEQFF	-	TRBV24-1	TRBJ2-1	-
TGTGCCAGCAGTCCTGGGTCCTGGGACACTGAAGCTTTCTTT	CASSPGSWDTEAFF	once	TRBV6-1	TRBJ1-1	-
TGTGCTAGTGGTCCGCCCGGGGGGGCGACAGATACGCAGTATTTT	CASGPPGGATDTQYF	few	TRBV12-5	TRBJ2-3	TRBD2
TGCAGTGCTTCCCCGGTGACAGATACGCAGTATTTT	CSASPVTDTQYF	-	TRBV20-1	TRBJ2-3	-
TGCAGTGCACCCGAGGGGTTAGGTGAGCAGTTCTTC	CSAPEGLGEQFF	-	TRBV20-1	TRBJ2-1	-
TGTGCCAGCAGTGAAGCAGCAGGGTTCAATCAGCCCCAGCATTTT	CASSEAAGFNQPQHF	once	TRBV6-1	TRBJ1-5	-
TGCAGTGCTAGGCCCGCAGAGACCCAGTACTTC	CSARPAETQYF	-	TRBV20-1	TRBJ2-5	-
TGTGCCACCAGCCGCCTAAGTCCCACAGATACGCAGTATTTT	CATSRLSPTDTQYF	-	TRBV15	TRBJ2-3	-
TGTGCCAGCAGCCAAGAAGACAGGAACCCCTACAATGAGCAGTTCTTC	CASSQEDRNPYNEQFF	few	TRBV4-2	TRBJ2-1	-
TGCAGCGTAGACACAGGGGGCTATGGCTACACCTTC	CSVDTGGYGYTF	-	TRBV29-1	TRBJ1-2	TRBD1
TGCGCCAGCAGCCCCCCAATAGCGGGAGACAGGTACAATGAGCAGTTCTTC	CASSPPIAGDRYNEQFF	-	TRBV4-1	TRBJ2-1	TRBD2
TGCGCCAGCAGCCCCGGGACTAGCGGGACCCGCTTGTTCTTC	CASSPGTSGTRLFF	-	TRBV5-1	TRBJ2-1	TRBD2
TGTGCCAGCAGTTACTCGAGTAGCGGGAGACTCTACGAGCAGTACTTC	CASSYSSSGRLYEQYF	-	TRBV6-5	TRBJ2-7	TRBD2
TGCAGTGCTACAGCGGGGCTAACGAAGCAGTTCTTC	CSATAGLTKQFF	-	TRBV20-1	TRBJ2-1	TRBD2
TGCGCCAGCAGCCACTTGACAGATTATTCCTACGAGCAGTACTTC	CASSHLTDYSYEQYF	few	TRBV4-1	TRBJ2-7	-
TGCAGCGTTGATTTTAGCTCCTACAATGAGCAGTTCTTC	CSVDFSSYNEQFF	-	TRBV29-1	TRBJ2-1	-
TGTGCCAGCAGTGTACAAGACCACAATGAGCAGTTCTTC	CASSVQDHNEQFF	-	TRBV6-1	TRBJ2-1	-
TGTGCCAGCAGCTTGAGGTGGACAGGGCCGAAGACCCAGTACTTC	CASSLRWTGPKTQYF	-	TRBV5-5	TRBJ2-5	TRBD1
TGCGCCAGCAGCCAAGACAGGGGACTAGGCGGGGAGCTGTTTTTT	CASSQDRGLGGELFF	few	TRBV4-3	TRBJ2-2	TRBD2
TGTGCCAGCAGTTATAGCGGGGTCTACACCTTC	CASSYSGVYTF	-	TRBV6-6	TRBJ1-2	-
TGTGCCACCAGTGATCCAAGGGGGAATGAGCAGTACTTC	CATSDPRGNEQYF	few	TRBV24-1	TRBJ2-4	-